Listed here are 27 T cell receptor beta chains from one sample, sequenced in a study of shared clonotypes between healthy human individuals. Here immunoSEQ multiplex PCR was the method, and the copy in TCRdb shows in-frame clones only, minus some. Of some 470,000 clones detected, 76% appear once; the ten largest clones hold roughly 13%. The sequencing sample was made of PBMCs. These receptor sequences come from a woman aged 40 to 50 in good health. Some clones in this sample may be carry-over from other donors' samples.

This chain joins TRBV18 and TRBJ2-1, with 9 bases matching TRBD1. The CDR3 is made up of 20 amino acids. V was clipped by 4 bases and J by 2 bases; unmatched bases: 18. From germline, CDR1 is KGHSH and CDR2 LQKENI. The CDR3, as DNA: TGTGCCAGCTCACTACGCCCGGGACAGGGAATGGATGGTGCCTACAATGAGCAGTTCTTC. It yields the protein CASSLRPGQGMDGAYNEQFF.

This clone occurred a few times. This chain joins TRBV28 and TRBJ2-7; 7 bases line up with TRBD2. The V gene's germline CDR1 is MDHEN and CDR2 SYDVKM. The CDR3 is 14 amino acids. Trimming removed 11 bases from V and 4 bases from J; junction bases left unmatched: 14. The CDR3 DNA follows: TGTGCCTCGACTCCCGGAGGACTAGAGTACGAGCAGTACTTC. Its protein product is CASTPGGLEYEQYF.

J is TRBJ2-7 and V is TRBV7-9; 8 bases fit TRBD2. V lost 5 bases, J lost 2 bases, and 5 bases stayed unmatched. The CDR3 runs to 14 residues. Looked up from germline, CDR1 is SEHNR and CDR2 is FQNEAQ (reference sequence). CDR3 sequence reads: CASSVLAGPYEQYF. The CDR3 nucleotides read TGTGCCAGCAGCGTCTTAGCGGGGCCCTACGAGCAGTACTTC.

The chain uses TRBV18 and TRBJ2-7, with D hard to call. The CDR3 is 12 residues long. The V end was cut by 3 bases, the J end by 2 bases, with 5 bases between. The germline V gene encodes CDR1 KGHSH and CDR2 LQKENI. In DNA, the CDR3 is TGTGCCAGCTCACCCTACCCCTACGAGCAGTACTTC. This codes for CASSPYPYEQYF.

V and J are TRBV5-1 and TRBJ2-2; D is possibly TRBD2 (5 bases). Germline CDR1 reads SGHRS; CDR2 reads YFSETQ. CDR3 length: 14 amino acids. Deletions cut 0 bases from V and 7 bases from J, with 10 bases between. CDR3 amino acids: CASSLGGSRGELFF. In nucleotides, the CDR3 is TGCGCCAGCAGCTTGGGTGGGAGTCGCGGGGAGCTGTTTTTT.

V usage is TRBV19 and J usage is TRBJ1-2; possibly TRBD1 for D (5 bases). Trimming shortened V by 4 bases and J by 5 bases, and 17 bases separated the two germline ends. The V gene's germline CDR1 is LNHDA and CDR2 SQIVND (reference sequence). The CDR3 runs to 15 residues. CDR3 protein: CASSNDSFSLYGYTF. DNA of the CDR3: TGTGCCAGTAGTAACGACAGCTTCTCCCTATATGGCTACACCTTC.

This clone was recorded only once. The chain has TRBV9 and TRBJ2-1, with 10 bases matching TRBD2. Germline assignment: CDR1 SGDLS and CDR2 YYNGEE. This CDR3 is 16 amino acids long. V trimming: 0 bases; J trimming: 8 bases; junction bases outside the gene matches: 8. CDR3 nucleotides: TGTGCCAGCAGCGTAGCTGGAGCGGGAGGGCAACATGAGCAGTTCTTC. Amino acids: CASSVAGAGGQHEQFF.

This clone was observed once. This chain links TRBV2 with TRBJ1-5, with D maybe TRBD1 (6 bases). Germline CDR1 is SNHLY and CDR2 is FYNNEI. The V and J ends lost 3 bases and 4 bases respectively, with 13 bases between them. This CDR3 spans 15 amino acids. The CDR3 DNA reads as TGTGCCAGCAGTGATTTTGACAGGTCGAATCAGCCCCAGCATTTT. This codes for CASSDFDRSNQPQHF.

V usage is TRBV5-3 and J usage is TRBJ2-7, with 8 bases identical to TRBD2. TRBV5-3 is reported as an ORF; its role is uncertain. Unmatched junction bases numbered 16, after V lost 5 bases and J lost 6 bases. CDR3 length equals 16 residues. CDR3 sequence reads: CARSTESWTSHREQYF. The CDR3 DNA reads as TGTGCCAGAAGTACCGAATCCTGGACTAGCCACCGCGAGCAGTACTTC.

V is TRBV7-2 and J is TRBJ2-7; the D call may be TRBD1 or TRBD2 (5 bases each). The length of the CDR3 is 15 residues. V was trimmed by 5 bases and J by 5 bases, leaving 19 bases between them. The germline gives CDR1 SGHTA, CDR2 FQGNSA. The CDR3 nucleotides read TGTGCCAGCAGCCCAGGGACCGCCCCTTGGAACGAGCAGTACTTC. Protein: CASSPGTAPWNEQYF.

The V gene is TRBV15, the J gene TRBJ2-1; D ambiguous. The CDR3 covers 13 residues. V was shortened by 1 base and J by 7 bases, with 8 bases between the two germline ends. Germline V gene sequence: CDR1 LNHNV, CDR2 YYDKDF (reference sequence). CDR3 nucleotide sequence: TGTGCCACCAGCAGAGGCTGGAATAATGAGCAGTTCTTC. As protein: CATSRGWNNEQFF.

The genes are TRBV6-1 and TRBJ2-5, with 7 bases fitting TRBD2. V lost 1 base and J lost 1; bases outside the gene matches: 6. The CDR3 totals 16 residues. Looked up from germline, CDR1 is MNHNS and CDR2 is SASEGT. Here the CDR3 DNA reads TGTGCCAGCAGTGAAGGGGGGGGACCGGGCCAAGAGACCCAGTACTTC. Amino acid sequence: CASSEGGGPGQETQYF.

The chain carries TRBV30 and TRBJ2-3; D tentatively fits TRBD1 or TRBD2 (5 bases each). V was trimmed by 1 base and J by 4 bases, leaving 15 bases between them. CDR1 is GTSNPN and CDR2 is SVGIG in the germline V gene (reference sequence). The CDR3 consists of 15 residues. CDR3 DNA: TGTGCCTGGAGTGGTGCCCCCTGGGACCCAGATACGCAGTATTTT. It encodes CAWSGAPWDPDTQYF.

This chain links TRBV6-5 with TRBJ2-1, with 7 bases aligning to TRBD1. This CDR3 region has 15 residues. The V gene's germline CDR1 is MNHEY and CDR2 SVGAGI. J was trimmed by 5 bases and V by 4 bases; bases with no gene match: 8. DNA for the CDR3: TGTGCCAGCAGTTCTAGACAGGGTAGTAACAATGAGCAGTTCTTC. Its translation is CASSSRQGSNNEQFF.

The chain recombines TRBV6-6 with TRBJ1-1; D possibly corresponds to TRBD1 (5 bases). This CDR3 is built from 16 residues. Germline CDR1 and CDR2: MNHNY and SVGAGI (reference sequence). V was shortened by 5 bases and J by 3 bases, with 19 bases between the two germline ends. CDR3 residues: CASSHGQAAGDTEAFF. CDR3 nucleotides: TGTGCCAGCAGTCATGGACAAGCCGCGGGGGACACTGAAGCTTTCTTT.

V and J are TRBV6-1 and TRBJ2-7, with no clear D. The CDR3 covers 12 residues. Germline V CDR1 and CDR2: MNHNS, SASEGT. The V and J ends lost 7 bases and 3 bases respectively, with 10 bases between them. This CDR3 reads CASTSMSYEQYF. Written as DNA, the CDR3 is TGTGCCAGCACCTCCATGAGCTACGAGCAGTACTTC.

The rearrangement links TRBV2 to TRBJ2-5; D remains ambiguous. Between the trimmed V and J ends, which lost 3 bases and 0 bases, there was a span of 8 bases. The CDR3 is 14 amino acids. Germline V lookup: CDR1 SNHLY, CDR2 FYNNEI. The CDR3 coding sequence is TGTGCCAGCAGTGAGCGACCAAACCAAGAGACCCAGTACTTC. This gives the protein CASSERPNQETQYF.

J is TRBJ1-3 and V is TRBV19, with D unclear. The better agreement between TRBJ2-2 and the DNA end casts doubt on the J call. There are 15 residues in the CDR3. Per the germline V gene, CDR1 is LNHDA and CDR2 is SQIVND (reference sequence). DNA for the CDR3: TGTGCCAGTAGTATACTGCCGGATAACACCGGGGAGCTGTTTTTT. Translated: CASSILPDNTGELFF.

The chain employs TRBV5-1 and TRBJ2-2; D may be TRBD1 or TRBD2 (5 bases each). The length of the CDR3 is 16 residues. The germline V gene has CDR1 SGHRS and CDR2 YFSETQ. The V end lost 5 bases, the J end lost 7 bases, and 21 bases lay between the germline ends. CDR3 region: CASRLTGTGTVGELFF. In DNA, the CDR3 is TGCGCCAGCAGGCTCACCGGTACGGGGACGGTCGGGGAGCTGTTTTTT.

CDR3 DNA sequence: TGTGCCAGCAGTTTACGGCCAGGGGCCGCGAACACTGAAGCTTTCTTT. This encodes CASSLRPGAANTEAFF. The chain is built from TRBV7-8 and TRBJ1-1; possible D gene TRBD1, 6 bases. The CDR3 is 16 residues long. Trimming pared 6 bases from V and 1 base from J, leaving 18 bases between. Germline lookup yields CDR1 SGHVS and CDR2 FQNEAQ.

The rearrangement links TRBV28 to TRBJ1-5; 7 bases line up with TRBD1. Per the germline V gene, CDR1 is MDHEN and CDR2 is SYDVKM. The CDR3 length is 17 residues. Trimming removed 4 bases from V and 7 bases from J; junction bases left unmatched: 16. The CDR3 loop is CASSSTPTGVGEQPQHF. CDR3 DNA: TGTGCCAGCAGTTCTACCCCAACAGGGGTCGGCGAACAGCCCCAGCATTTT. Complete variable domain (other parts from reference TRBV28 and TRBJ1-5): DVKVTQSSRYLVKRTGEKVFLECVQDMDHENMFWYRQDPGLGLRLIYFSYDVKMKEKGDIPEGYSVSREKKERFSLILESASTNQTSMYLCASSSTPTGVGEQPQHFGDGTRLSIL.

A remark on this clone: This sequence may be a read error, since a much larger clone differs from it by one base. The chain carries TRBV7-8 and TRBJ1-2; D is uncertain. CDR1 SGHVS and CDR2 FQNEAQ come from the germline V gene. V lost 5 bases, J lost 0 bases, and 7 bases lay in between. This CDR3 comprises 13 residues. Here the CDR3 reads CASSVRTNYGYTF. The DNA for the CDR3 is TGTGCCAGCAGCGTCCGGACTAACTATGGCTACACCTTC. Combining the CDR3 with reference TRBV7-8 and TRBJ1-2 gives the whole variable domain GAGVSQSPRYKVAKRGQDVALRCDPISGHVSLFWYQQALGQGPEFLTYFQNEAQLDKSGLPSDRFFAERPEGSVSTLKIQRTQQEDSAVYLCASSVRTNYGYTFGSGTRLTVV.

J is TRBJ2-3 and V is TRBV29-1, with D possibly being TRBD1 (6 bases). This CDR3 comprises 13 residues. Between the trimmed V and J ends, which lost 4 bases and 6 bases, there was a span of 14 bases. Germline V gives CDR1 SQVTM, CDR2 ANQGSEA. As DNA, the CDR3 is TGCAGCGTTGCTCTCCAGGGGACGGATACGCAGTATTTT. It encodes CSVALQGTDTQYF.

About this clone itself: Other nucleotide sequences from this sample produce the same CDR3. The chain combines TRBV28 with TRBJ1-4; D ambiguous. The CDR3 covers 14 residues. Trimming cost V 2 bases and J 1 base, with 5 bases left between them. In germline, CDR1 is MDHEN, CDR2 SYDVKM. CDR3 DNA: TGTGCCAGCAGTTTAGGTGGAACTAATGAAAAACTGTTTTTT. Protein sequence: CASSLGGTNEKLFF.

The V and J genes are TRBV14 and TRBJ1-3, with unresolved D. The CDR3 extends over 15 amino acids. Deletions cut 1 base from V and 2 bases from J, with 9 bases between. CDR1 is SGHDN, CDR2 FVKESK, per germline. CDR3 in amino acids: CASSQVTGAGNTIYF. The CDR3 DNA is TGTGCCAGCAGCCAAGTGACCGGGGCTGGAAACACCATATATTTT.

The chain links TRBV5-4 to TRBJ2-7; 9 bases line up with TRBD2. J lost 6 bases, V lost 1 base, and 5 bases had no gene match. This CDR3 contains 14 residues. Germline V CDR1 and CDR2: SGHNT, YYREEE (reference sequence). CDR3 loop: CASSLRREGGEQYF. The DNA for the CDR3 is TGTGCCAGCAGCTTGCGGCGGGAGGGAGGCGAGCAGTACTTC.

The gene calls are TRBV7-9 and TRBJ2-7, with 8 bases fitting TRBD2. V lost 1 base and J lost 0; bases outside the gene matches: 2. CDR1 SEHNR and CDR2 FQNEAQ come from the germline V gene (reference sequence). The CDR3 runs to 15 residues. For the CDR3, the DNA is TGTGCCAGCAGCTTAGTAACTAGCGGCTCCTACGAGCAGTACTTC. As protein: CASSLVTSGSYEQYF.